The 14 T cell receptor beta chains presented below share a single source sample, sequenced in a study of T cells in Graves' hyperthyroidism and ophthalmopathy. Regions amplified from RNA transcripts were the TCR beta CDR3 regions. The HTBI primer set served for first-round RT-PCR of the TCR CDR3. From the multiplex PCR reads, TCRdb called clonotypes with MiXCR, one entry per CDR3 protein. Of 690,000 or so distinct CDR3 sequences listed, roughly a sixth are singletons. Sequences were obtained from blood. These receptors were obtained from a woman aged 45-65 years with Graves' hyperthyroidism that later progressed to Graves' ophthalmopathy.

This chain links TRBV20-1 with TRBJ2-2; D might be TRBD1 or TRBD2, each matching 5 bases. Trimming cost V 0 bases and J 2 bases, with 13 bases left between them. This CDR3 region has 16 residues. From germline, CDR1 is DFQATT and CDR2 SNEGSKA (reference sequence). In DNA, the CDR3 is TGCAGTGCTAGAGAGTGGGGACCATCAAACACCGGGGAGCTGTTTTTT. This gives the protein CSAREWGPSNTGELFF.

This clonotype was picked up a small number of times. The genes are TRBV9 and TRBJ1-1; weak D call: TRBD1 (5 bases). The CDR3 contains 13 residues. The germline CDR1 and CDR2 sequences are SGDLS and YYNGEE. V was trimmed by 0 bases and J by 7 bases, leaving 10 bases between them. The CDR3 region has the DNA TGTGCCAGCAGCGTAGTTCTTGACAGTGAAGCTTTCTTT. Translation: CASSVVLDSEAFF.

This clonotype was counted only a few times. The J gene is TRBJ2-5, the V gene TRBV5-6, with a possible D match to TRBD2 (5 bases). Germline CDR1 is SGHDT and CDR2 is YYEEEE. The CDR3 length is 14 residues. The ends were cut back, 1 base at V and 2 bases at J, with 9 bases in the middle. CDR3 sequence: CASSLRLRQETQYF. The CDR3 coding sequence is TGTGCCAGCAGCTTGAGACTACGACAAGAGACCCAGTACTTC.

The chain recombines TRBV28 with TRBJ1-2; D gene ambiguous. This CDR3 is built from 14 residues. Germline CDR1 is MDHEN and CDR2 is SYDVKM. The V end was cut by 2 bases, the J end by 8 bases, with 15 bases between. DNA of the CDR3: TGTGCCAGCAGTTTACAGGTCATGGGATTCGGCTACACCTTC. This codes for CASSLQVMGFGYTF.

DNA of the CDR3: TGTGCCAGCAGCGAATTAGAGACCTCAAATGAAAAACTGTTTTTT. Its protein is CASSELETSNEKLFF. The chain couples TRBV11-1 to TRBJ1-4; D gene ambiguous. The germline V gene has CDR1 SGHAT and CDR2 FQDESV (reference sequence). The V end lost 5 bases, the J end lost 5 bases, and 15 bases lay between the germline ends. The CDR3 contains 15 residues. The whole variable domain, filled in from reference TRBV11-1 and TRBJ1-4, reads EAEVAQSPRYKITEKSQAVAFWCDPISGHATLYWYRQILGQGPELLVQFQDESVVDDSQLPKDRFSAERLKGVDSTLKIQPAELGDSAMYLCASSELETSNEKLFFGSGTQLSVL.

This clonotype was counted a few times. This chain joins TRBV27 and TRBJ2-5, with 9 bases lining up with TRBD2. Germline V gene lookup returns CDR1 MNHEY and CDR2 SMNVEV (reference sequence). This CDR3 has 15 residues. V was pared by 5 bases and J by 5 bases, with 9 bases of the junction left unmatched. The CDR3 sequence is CASSDSGLASETQYF. The CDR3 nucleotides read TGTGCCAGCAGTGACTCGGGACTAGCCTCGGAGACCCAGTACTTC.

This clonotype was counted at least ten times. The chain uses TRBV7-2 and TRBJ2-1; D is undetermined. This CDR3 has 12 residues. Trimming stripped 0 bases from V and 10 bases from J, with 7 bases between. CDR1 and CDR2 from the germline V gene are SGHTA and FQGNSA. CDR3 sequence: CASSLAVEEQFF. The CDR3, as DNA: TGTGCCAGCAGCTTAGCTGTAGAGGAGCAGTTCTTC.

This clonotype was seen many times. This sequence joins TRBV29-1 and TRBJ1-1; TRBD1 agrees at 11 bases. The V gene's germline CDR1 is SQVTM and CDR2 ANQGSEA. The CDR3 is 14 amino acids. V trimming: 3 bases; J trimming: 4 bases; junction bases outside the gene matches: 4. The CDR3 reads CSVEGQGGFTEAFF. The CDR3, as DNA: TGCAGCGTTGAGGGACAGGGGGGTTTCACTGAAGCTTTCTTT. Based on the CDR3 plus reference TRBV29-1 and TRBJ1-1, the full variable domain is SAVISQKPSRDICQRGTSLTIQCQVDSQVTMMFWYRQQPGQSLTLIATANQGSEATYESGFVIDKFPISRPNLTFSTLTVSNMSPEDSSIYLCSVEGQGGFTEAFFGQGTRLTVV.

This chain links TRBV11-2 with TRBJ1-2, with D perhaps matching TRBD1 (6 bases). Germline CDR1 and CDR2: SGHAT and FQNNGV. V lost 5 bases and J 12 bases, leaving 19 bases between the germline ends. The CDR3 is 13 amino acids. The CDR3 loop reads CASSPRGGWGNTF. The CDR3 DNA reads as TGTGCCAGCAGCCCCCGAGGGGGTTGGGGGAACACCTTC.

This clonotype was counted at least ten times. This chain connects TRBV12-3 or TRBV12-4 to TRBJ1-1; 8 bases are shared with TRBD1. V trimming: 6 bases; J trimming: 1 base; junction bases outside the gene matches: 7. This CDR3 is 15 amino acids long. The CDR3 region has the DNA TGTGCCAGCAGCCGCTTACAGGGGGGGAACACTGAAGCTTTCTTT. This codes for CASSRLQGGNTEAFF.

The V gene is TRBV9, the J gene TRBJ1-1, with 7 nucleotides matching TRBD1. The CDR3 is 16 residues long. From germline, CDR1 is SGDLS and CDR2 YYNGEE. The J segment lost 3 bases and the V segment lost 0 bases, leaving 8 bases of the junction unmatched. CDR3 coding DNA: TGTGCCAGCAGCGTAGAGGACAGGACCCCCCACACTGAAGCTTTCTTT. Encoded protein: CASSVEDRTPHTEAFF.

The table lists this clonotype with a few counts. The chain is built from TRBV12-3 or TRBV12-4 and TRBJ2-1, with TRBD2 matching over 9 bases. The length of the CDR3 is 15 residues. Trimming removed 5 bases from V and 6 bases from J; junction bases left unmatched: 8. The CDR3 nucleotides read TGTGCCAGCAGTAGCGGGGGGCTTACTGGCAATGAGCAGTTCTTC. Translating it yields CASSSGGLTGNEQFF.

This clonotype was picked up many times. The chain employs TRBV18 and TRBJ2-3; no clear D gene. V gave up 1 base and J gave up 3 bases, with 8 bases separating them. CDR1 is KGHSH, CDR2 LQKENI, per germline. The CDR3 spans 14 residues. The chain's CDR3 is CASSPRVGTDTQYF. DNA for the CDR3: TGTGCCAGCTCACCACGGGTTGGAACAGATACGCAGTATTTT.

This chain links TRBV4-1 with TRBJ2-6; weak D call: TRBD1 (6 bases). Between the trimmed V and J ends, which lost 0 bases and 3 bases, there was a span of 21 bases. Germline-derived CDR1 and CDR2 are MGHRA and YSYEKL. The CDR3 length is 20 residues. CDR3 in DNA: TGCGCCAGCAGCCAAGACAGGAGCCTCAGGGGTGGGTTTGGGGCCAACGTCCTGACTTTC. Protein sequence: CASSQDRSLRGGFGANVLTF.